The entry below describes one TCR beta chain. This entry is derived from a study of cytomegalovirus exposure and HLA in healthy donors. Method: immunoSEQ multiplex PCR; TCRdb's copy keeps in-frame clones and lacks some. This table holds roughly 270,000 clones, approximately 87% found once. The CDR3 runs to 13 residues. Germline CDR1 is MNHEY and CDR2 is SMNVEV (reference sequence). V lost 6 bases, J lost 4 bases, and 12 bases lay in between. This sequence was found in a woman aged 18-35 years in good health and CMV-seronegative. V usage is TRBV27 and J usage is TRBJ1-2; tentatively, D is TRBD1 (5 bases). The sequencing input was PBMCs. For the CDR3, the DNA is TGTGCCAGCAGCCCGACAGTGTTCTATGGCTACACCTTC. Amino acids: CASSPTVFYGYTF.